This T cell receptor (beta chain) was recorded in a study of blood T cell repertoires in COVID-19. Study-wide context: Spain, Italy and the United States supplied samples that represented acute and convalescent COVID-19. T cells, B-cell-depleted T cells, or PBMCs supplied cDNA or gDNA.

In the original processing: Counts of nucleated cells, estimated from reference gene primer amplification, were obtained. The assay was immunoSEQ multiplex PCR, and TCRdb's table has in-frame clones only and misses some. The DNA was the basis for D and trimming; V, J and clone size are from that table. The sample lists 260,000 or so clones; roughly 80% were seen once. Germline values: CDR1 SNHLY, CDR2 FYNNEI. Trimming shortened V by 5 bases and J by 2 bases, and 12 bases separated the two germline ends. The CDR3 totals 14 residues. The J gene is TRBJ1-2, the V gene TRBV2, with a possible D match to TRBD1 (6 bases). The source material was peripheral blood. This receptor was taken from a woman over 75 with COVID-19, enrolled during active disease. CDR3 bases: TGTGCCAGCAGTCAGACAGGATACAACTATGGCTACACCTTC. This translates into CASSQTGYNYGYTF.